This T cell receptor (beta chain) was obtained from a study of spatial heterogeneity in lung cancer. Overall study findings and caveats: Tumor TCRs that were ubiquitous and expanded showed up in blood more at resection than follow-up.

MiXCR, run by TCRdb on the 5' RACE reads, gives a single entry per CDR3 protein. The profile shows about 40,000 distinct CDR3 sequences, about 5% of them singletons. The time point: sample taken at primary tumor resection. Samples were donated by 72 untreated early-stage non-small cell lung cancer patients. Germline V CDR1 and CDR2: MRHNA, SNTAGT. The length of the CDR3 is 13 residues. This clonotype was detected many times. As yet, its antigen is unknown. This sequence originates from a female donor with early-stage non-small cell lung cancer. The chain combines TRBV6-4 with TRBJ1-1; a weak D match, TRBD1 (5 bases). The sequencing used PBMCs, collected at surgery. CDR3 protein: CANTLGVRTEAFF. CDR3 DNA: TGTGCTAATACTTTGGGGGTGCGGACTGAAGCTTTCTTT.